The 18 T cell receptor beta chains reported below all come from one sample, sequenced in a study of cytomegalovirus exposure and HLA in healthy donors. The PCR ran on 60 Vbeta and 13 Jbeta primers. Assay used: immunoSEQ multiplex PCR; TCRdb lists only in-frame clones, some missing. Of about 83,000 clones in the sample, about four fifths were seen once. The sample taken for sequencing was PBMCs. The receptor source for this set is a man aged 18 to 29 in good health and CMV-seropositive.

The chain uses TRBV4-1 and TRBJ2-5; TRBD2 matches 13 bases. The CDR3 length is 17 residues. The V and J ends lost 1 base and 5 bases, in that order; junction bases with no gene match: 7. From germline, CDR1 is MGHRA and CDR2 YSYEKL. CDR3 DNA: TGCGCCAGCAGCCAAGGGACTAGCGGGAGTTCGCGGGAGACCCAGTACTTC. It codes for CASSQGTSGSSRETQYF.

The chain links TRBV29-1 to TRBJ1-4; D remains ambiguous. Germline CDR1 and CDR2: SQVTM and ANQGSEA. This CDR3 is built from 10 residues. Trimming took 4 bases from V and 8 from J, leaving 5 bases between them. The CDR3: CSVGEEKLFF. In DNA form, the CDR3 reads TGCAGCGTTGGGGAGGAAAAACTGTTTTTT.

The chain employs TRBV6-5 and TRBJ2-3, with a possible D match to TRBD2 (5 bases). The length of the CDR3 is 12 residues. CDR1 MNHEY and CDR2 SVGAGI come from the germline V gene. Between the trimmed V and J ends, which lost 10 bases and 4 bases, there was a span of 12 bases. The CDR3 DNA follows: TGTGCCACGGGGATAAGGCCAGATACGCAGTATTTT. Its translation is CATGIRPDTQYF.

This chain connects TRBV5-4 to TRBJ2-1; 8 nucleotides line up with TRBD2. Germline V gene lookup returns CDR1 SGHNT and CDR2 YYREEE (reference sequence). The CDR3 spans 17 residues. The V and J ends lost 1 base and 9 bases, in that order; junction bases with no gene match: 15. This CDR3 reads CASSLFFPAGDKGEQFF. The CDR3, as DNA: TGTGCCAGCAGCTTGTTCTTTCCAGCGGGAGATAAGGGTGAGCAGTTCTTC.

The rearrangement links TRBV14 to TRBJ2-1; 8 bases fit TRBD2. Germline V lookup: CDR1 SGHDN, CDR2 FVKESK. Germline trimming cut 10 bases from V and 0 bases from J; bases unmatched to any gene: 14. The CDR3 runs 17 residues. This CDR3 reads CATGAASGRRSYNEQFF. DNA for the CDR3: TGTGCCACCGGAGCGGCCAGCGGGAGACGCTCCTACAATGAGCAGTTCTTC.

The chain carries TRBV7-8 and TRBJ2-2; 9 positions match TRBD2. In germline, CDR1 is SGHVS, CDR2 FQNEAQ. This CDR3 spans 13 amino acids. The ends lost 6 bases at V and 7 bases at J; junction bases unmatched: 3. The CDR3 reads CASSLAGLGELFF. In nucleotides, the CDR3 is TGTGCCAGCAGTCTAGCGGGACTCGGGGAGCTGTTTTTT. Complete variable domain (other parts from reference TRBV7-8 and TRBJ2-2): GAGVSQSPRYKVAKRGQDVALRCDPISGHVSLFWYQQALGQGPEFLTYFQNEAQLDKSGLPSDRFFAERPEGSVSTLKIQRTQQEDSAVYLCASSLAGLGELFFGEGSRLTVL.

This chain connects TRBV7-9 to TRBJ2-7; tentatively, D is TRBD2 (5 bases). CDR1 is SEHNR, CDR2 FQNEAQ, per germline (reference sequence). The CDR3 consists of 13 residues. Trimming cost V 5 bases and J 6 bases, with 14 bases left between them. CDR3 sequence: CASSPPGEGEQYF. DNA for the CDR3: TGTGCCAGCAGCCCCCCTGGAGAGGGCGAGCAGTACTTC.

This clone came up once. The CDR3 is CATRGGLILGGYTF. The DNA for the CDR3 is TGTGCCACCCGGGGGGGTCTAATCTTGGGTGGCTACACCTTC. The gene calls are TRBV28 and TRBJ1-2; tentative D call: TRBD1 (5 bases). The CDR3 has 14 residues. CDR1 is MDHEN, CDR2 SYDVKM, per germline. The V and J ends lost 10 bases and 7 bases respectively, with 22 bases between them.

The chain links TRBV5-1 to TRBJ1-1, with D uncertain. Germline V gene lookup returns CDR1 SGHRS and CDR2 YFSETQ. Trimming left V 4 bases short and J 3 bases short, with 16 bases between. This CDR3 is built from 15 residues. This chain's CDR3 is CASSLLDIRHTEAFF. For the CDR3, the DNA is TGCGCCAGCAGCCTACTAGACATTAGACACACTGAAGCTTTCTTT.

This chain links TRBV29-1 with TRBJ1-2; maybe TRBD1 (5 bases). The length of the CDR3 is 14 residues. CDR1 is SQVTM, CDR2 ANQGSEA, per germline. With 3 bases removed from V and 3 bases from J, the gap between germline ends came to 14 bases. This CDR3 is CSVDKQAVHYGYTF. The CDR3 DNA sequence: TGCAGCGTTGATAAACAGGCAGTGCACTATGGCTACACCTTC.

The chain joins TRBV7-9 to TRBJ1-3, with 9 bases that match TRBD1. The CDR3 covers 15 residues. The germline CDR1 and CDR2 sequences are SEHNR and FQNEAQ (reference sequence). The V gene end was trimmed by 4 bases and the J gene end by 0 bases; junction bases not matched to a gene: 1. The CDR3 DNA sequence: TGTGCCAGCAGCTCGACAGGGGGCTCTGGAAACACCATATATTTT. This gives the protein CASSSTGGSGNTIYF.

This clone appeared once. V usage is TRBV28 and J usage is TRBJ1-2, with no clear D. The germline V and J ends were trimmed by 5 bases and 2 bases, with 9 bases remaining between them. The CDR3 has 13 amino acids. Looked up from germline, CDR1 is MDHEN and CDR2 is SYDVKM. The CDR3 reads CASSPDWNYGYTF. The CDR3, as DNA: TGTGCCAGCAGTCCGGACTGGAACTATGGCTACACCTTC.

The CDR3 here is CASSINRGSTEAFF. CDR3 nucleotide sequence: TGTGCCAGTAGTATCAACAGGGGATCCACTGAAGCTTTCTTT. This sequence joins TRBV19 and TRBJ1-1; TRBD1 matches at 7 bases. Germline-derived CDR1 and CDR2 are LNHDA and SQIVND (reference sequence). CDR3 length: 14 amino acids. Germline trimming cut 3 bases from V and 4 bases from J; bases unmatched to any gene: 5.

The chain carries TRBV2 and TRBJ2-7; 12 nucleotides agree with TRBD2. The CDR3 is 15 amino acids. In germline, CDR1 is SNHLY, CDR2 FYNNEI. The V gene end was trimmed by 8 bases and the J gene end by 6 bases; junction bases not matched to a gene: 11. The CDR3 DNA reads TGTGCCAGCCGAAGACTAGCGGGAGAGGGGAGCGAGCAGTACTTC. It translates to CASRRLAGEGSEQYF. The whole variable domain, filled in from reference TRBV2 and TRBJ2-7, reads EPEVTQTPSHQVTQMGQEVILRCVPISNHLYFYWYRQILGQKVEFLVSFYNNEISEKSEIFDDQFSVERPDGSNFTLKIRSTKLEDSAMYFCASRRLAGEGSEQYFGPGTRLTVT.

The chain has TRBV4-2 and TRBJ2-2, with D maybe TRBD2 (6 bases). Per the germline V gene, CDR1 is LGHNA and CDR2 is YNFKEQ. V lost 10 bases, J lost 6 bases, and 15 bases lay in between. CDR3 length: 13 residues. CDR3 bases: TGTGCCACCAGGCTGTGGGAGGCCGGGGAGCTGTTTTTT. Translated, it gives CATRLWEAGELFF.

The DNA of the CDR3 is TGCAGCGTTGATCCTAGCGGGAGTGCTGAGCAGTTCTTC. Its protein is CSVDPSGSAEQFF. The chain employs TRBV29-1 and TRBJ2-1; the match to TRBD2 covers 10 bases. The junction had 5 bases not matched to a gene; V was cut back by 3 bases and J by 9 bases. This CDR3 comprises 13 residues. Germline-derived CDR1 and CDR2 are SQVTM and ANQGSEA.

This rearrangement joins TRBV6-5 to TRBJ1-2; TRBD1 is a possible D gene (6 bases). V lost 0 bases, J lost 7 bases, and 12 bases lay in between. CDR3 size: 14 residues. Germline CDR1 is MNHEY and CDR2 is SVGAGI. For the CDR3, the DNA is TGTGCCAGCAGTTACTCGGGGGGGCTACGTGGCTACACCTTC. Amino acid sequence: CASSYSGGLRGYTF.

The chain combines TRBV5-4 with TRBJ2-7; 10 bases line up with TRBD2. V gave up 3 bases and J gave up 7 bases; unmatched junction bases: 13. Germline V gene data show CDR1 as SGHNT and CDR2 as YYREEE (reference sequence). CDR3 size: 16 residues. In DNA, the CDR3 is TGTGCCAGCAGCTCGTTCCCGGGACTAGCGAGTCTAGAGCAGTACTTC. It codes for CASSSFPGLASLEQYF.